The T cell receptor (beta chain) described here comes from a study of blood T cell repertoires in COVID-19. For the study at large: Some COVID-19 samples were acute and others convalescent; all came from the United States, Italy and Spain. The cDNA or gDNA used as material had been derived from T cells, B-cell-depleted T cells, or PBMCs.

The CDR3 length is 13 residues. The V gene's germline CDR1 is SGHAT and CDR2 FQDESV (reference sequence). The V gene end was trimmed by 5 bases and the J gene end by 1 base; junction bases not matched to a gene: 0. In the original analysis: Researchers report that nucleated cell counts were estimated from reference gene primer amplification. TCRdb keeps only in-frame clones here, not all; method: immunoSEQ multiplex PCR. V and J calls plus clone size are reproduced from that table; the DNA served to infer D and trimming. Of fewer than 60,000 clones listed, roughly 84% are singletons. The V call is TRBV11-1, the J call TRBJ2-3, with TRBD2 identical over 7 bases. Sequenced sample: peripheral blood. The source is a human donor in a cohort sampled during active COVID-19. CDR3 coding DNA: TGTGCCAGCAGCACTAGCGGCACAGATACGCAGTATTTT. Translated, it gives CASSTSGTDTQYF.